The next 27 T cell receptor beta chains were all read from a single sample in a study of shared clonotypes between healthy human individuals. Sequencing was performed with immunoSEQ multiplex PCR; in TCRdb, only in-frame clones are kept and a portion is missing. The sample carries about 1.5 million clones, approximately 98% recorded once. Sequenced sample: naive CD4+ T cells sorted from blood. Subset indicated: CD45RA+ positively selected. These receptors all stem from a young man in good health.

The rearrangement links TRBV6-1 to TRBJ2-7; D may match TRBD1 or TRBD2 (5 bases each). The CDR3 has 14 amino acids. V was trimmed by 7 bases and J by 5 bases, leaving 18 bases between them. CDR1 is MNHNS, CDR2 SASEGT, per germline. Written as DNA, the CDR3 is TGTGCCAGCACCTACCTTCTGGGACCCCACGAGCAGTACTTC. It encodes CASTYLLGPHEQYF.

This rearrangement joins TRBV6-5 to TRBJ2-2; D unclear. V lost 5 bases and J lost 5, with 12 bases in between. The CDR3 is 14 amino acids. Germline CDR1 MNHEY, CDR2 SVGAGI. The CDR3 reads CASSTQDRTGELFF. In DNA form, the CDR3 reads TGTGCCAGCAGTACGCAGGACCGAACCGGGGAGCTGTTTTTT.

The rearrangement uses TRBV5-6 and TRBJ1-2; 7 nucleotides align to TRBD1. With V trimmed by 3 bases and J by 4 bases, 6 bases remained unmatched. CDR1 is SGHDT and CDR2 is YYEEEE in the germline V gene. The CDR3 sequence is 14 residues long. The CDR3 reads CASSSGTVGYGYTF. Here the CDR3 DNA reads TGTGCCAGCAGCTCCGGGACAGTCGGCTATGGCTACACCTTC.

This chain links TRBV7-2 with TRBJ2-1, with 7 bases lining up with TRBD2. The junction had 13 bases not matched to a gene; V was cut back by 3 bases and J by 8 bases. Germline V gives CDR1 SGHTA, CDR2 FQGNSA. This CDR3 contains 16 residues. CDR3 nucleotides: TGTGCCAGCAGCTTTGCGACCGCGGGAGCAGGCCATGAGCAGTTCTTC. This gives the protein CASSFATAGAGHEQFF.

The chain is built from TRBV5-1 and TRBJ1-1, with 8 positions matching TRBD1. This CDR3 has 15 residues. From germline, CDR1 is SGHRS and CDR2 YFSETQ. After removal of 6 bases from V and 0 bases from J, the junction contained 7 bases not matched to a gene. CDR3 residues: CASNYDRGLNTEAFF. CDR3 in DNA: TGCGCCAGCAATTATGACAGGGGCTTGAACACTGAAGCTTTCTTT.

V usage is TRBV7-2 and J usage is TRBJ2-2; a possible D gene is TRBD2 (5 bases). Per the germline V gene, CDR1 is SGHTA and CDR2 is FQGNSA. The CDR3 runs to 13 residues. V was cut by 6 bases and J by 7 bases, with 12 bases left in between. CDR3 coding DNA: TGTGCCAGCAGTCGTACTAGACTCGGGGAGCTGTTTTTT. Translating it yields CASSRTRLGELFF.

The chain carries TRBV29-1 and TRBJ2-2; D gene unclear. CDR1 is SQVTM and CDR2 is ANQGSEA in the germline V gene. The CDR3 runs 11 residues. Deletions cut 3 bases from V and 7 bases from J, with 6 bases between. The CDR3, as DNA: TGCAGCGTTGATGGTGGCGGGGAGCTGTTTTTT. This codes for CSVDGGGELFF.

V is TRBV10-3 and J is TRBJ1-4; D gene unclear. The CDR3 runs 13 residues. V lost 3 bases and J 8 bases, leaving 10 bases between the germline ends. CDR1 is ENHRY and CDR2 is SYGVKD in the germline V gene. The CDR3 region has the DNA TGTGCCATCAGTGATGCGGGGAGGGAAAAACTGTTTTTT. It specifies CAISDAGREKLFF.

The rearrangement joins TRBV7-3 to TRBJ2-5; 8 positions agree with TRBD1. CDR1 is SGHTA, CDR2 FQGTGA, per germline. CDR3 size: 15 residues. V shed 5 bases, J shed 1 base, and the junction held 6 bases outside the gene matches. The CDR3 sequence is CASSRTGTLQETQYF. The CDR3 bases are TGTGCCAGCAGCCGGACAGGGACCCTCCAAGAGACCCAGTACTTC.

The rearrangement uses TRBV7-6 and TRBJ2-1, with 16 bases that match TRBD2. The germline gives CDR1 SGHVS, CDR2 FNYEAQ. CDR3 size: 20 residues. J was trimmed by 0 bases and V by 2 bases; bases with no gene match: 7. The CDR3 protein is CASSLRGTSGGAISYNEQFF. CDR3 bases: TGTGCCAGCAGCTTACGCGGGACTAGCGGGGGGGCGATCTCCTACAATGAGCAGTTCTTC.

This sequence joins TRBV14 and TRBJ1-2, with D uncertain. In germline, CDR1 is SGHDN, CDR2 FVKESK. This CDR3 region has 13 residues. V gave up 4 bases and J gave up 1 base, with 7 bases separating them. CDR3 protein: CASSPGNNYGYTF. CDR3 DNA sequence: TGTGCCAGCAGCCCCGGGAATAACTATGGCTACACCTTC.

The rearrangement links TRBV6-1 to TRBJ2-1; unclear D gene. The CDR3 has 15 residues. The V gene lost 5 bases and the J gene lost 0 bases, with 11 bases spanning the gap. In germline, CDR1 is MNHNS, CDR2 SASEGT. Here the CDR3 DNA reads TGTGCCAGCAGTTTAGCCCGGATCTCCTACAATGAGCAGTTCTTC. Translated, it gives CASSLARISYNEQFF.

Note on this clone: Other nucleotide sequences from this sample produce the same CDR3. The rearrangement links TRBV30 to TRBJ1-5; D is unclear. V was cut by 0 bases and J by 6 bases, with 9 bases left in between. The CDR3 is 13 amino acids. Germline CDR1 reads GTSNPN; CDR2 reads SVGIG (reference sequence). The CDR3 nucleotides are TGTGCCTGGAGTGTTAGAGGGTTTCAGCCCCAGCATTTT. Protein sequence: CAWSVRGFQPQHF.

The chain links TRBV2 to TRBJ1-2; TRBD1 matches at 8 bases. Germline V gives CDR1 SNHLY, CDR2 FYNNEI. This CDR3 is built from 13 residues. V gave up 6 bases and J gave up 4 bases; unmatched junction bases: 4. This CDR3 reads CASRGDRIYGYTF. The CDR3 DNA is TGTGCCAGCAGGGGGGACAGGATCTATGGCTACACCTTC.

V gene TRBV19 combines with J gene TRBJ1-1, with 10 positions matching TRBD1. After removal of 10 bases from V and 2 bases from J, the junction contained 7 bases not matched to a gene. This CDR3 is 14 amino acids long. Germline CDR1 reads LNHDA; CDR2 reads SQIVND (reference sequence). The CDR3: CATGTGVYNTEAFF. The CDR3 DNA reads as TGTGCCACCGGGACAGGGGTTTATAACACTGAAGCTTTCTTT. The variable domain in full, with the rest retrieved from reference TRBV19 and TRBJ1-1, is DGGITQSPKYLFRKEGQNVTLSCEQNLNHDAMYWYRQDPGQGLRLIYYSQIVNDFQKGDIAEGYSVSREKKESFPLTVTSAQKNPTAFYLCATGTGVYNTEAFFGQGTRLTVV.

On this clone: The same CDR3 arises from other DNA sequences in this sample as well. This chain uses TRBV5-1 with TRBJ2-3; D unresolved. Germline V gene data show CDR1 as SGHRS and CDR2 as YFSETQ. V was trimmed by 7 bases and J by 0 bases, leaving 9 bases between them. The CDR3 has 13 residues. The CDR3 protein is CASRTGSTDTQYF. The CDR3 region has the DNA TGCGCCAGCCGGACGGGTAGCACAGATACGCAGTATTTT.

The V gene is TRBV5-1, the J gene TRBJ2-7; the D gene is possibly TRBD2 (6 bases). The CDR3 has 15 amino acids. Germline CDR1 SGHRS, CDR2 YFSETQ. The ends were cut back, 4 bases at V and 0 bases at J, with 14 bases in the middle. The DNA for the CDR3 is TGCGCCAGCAGCCCGGGACTGGGGCGCTCCTACGAGCAGTACTTC. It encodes CASSPGLGRSYEQYF. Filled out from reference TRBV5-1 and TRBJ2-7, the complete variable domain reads KAGVTQTPRYLIKTRGQQVTLSCSPISGHRSVSWYQQTPGQGLQFLFEYFSETQRNKGNFPGRFSGRQFSNSRSEMNVSTLELGDSALYLCASSPGLGRSYEQYFGPGTRLTVT.

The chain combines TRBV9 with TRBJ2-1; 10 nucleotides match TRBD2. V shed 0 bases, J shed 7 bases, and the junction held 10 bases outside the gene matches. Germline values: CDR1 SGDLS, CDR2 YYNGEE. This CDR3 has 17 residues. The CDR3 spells CASSVAHGAGGLNEQFF. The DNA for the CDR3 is TGTGCCAGCAGCGTAGCTCACGGAGCGGGAGGGCTGAATGAGCAGTTCTTC.

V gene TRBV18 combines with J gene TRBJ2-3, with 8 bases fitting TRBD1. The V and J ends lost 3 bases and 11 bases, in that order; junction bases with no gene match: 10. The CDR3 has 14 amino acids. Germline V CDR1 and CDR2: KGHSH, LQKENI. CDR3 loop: CASSPTRTGQEQYF. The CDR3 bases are TGTGCCAGCTCACCCACCAGGACGGGACAGGAGCAGTATTTT.

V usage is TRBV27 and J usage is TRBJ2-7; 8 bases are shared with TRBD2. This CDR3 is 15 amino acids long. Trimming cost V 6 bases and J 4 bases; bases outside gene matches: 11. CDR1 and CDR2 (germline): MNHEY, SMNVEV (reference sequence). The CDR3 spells CASRNGREVGYEQYF. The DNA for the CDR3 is TGTGCCAGCAGGAATGGGCGGGAGGTAGGGTACGAGCAGTACTTC.

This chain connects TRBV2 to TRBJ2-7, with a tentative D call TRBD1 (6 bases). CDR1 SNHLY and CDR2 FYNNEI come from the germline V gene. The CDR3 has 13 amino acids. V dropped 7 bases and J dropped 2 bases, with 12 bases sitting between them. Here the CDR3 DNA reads TGTGCCAGCATCCGGGACACTCCCTACGAGCAGTACTTC. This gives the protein CASIRDTPYEQYF.

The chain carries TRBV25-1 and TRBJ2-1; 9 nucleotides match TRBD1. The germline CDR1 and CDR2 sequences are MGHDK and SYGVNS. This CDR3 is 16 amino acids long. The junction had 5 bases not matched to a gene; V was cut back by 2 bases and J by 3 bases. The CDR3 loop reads CASSELQGANYNEQFF. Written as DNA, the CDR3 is TGTGCCAGCAGTGAACTACAGGGGGCGAACTACAATGAGCAGTTCTTC.

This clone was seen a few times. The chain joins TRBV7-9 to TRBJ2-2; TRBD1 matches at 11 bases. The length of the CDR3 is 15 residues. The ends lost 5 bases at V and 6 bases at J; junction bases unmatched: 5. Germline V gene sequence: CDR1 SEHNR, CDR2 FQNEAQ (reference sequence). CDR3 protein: CASSPDRGQAGELFF. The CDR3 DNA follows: TGTGCCAGCAGCCCGGACAGGGGGCAAGCCGGGGAGCTGTTTTTT.

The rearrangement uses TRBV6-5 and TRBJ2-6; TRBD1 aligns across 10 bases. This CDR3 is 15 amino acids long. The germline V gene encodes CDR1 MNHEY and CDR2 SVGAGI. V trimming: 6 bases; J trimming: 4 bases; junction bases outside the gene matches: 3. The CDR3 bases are TGTGCCAGCAGAGACAGGGGGCGCGGGGCCAACGTCCTGACTTTC. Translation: CASRDRGRGANVLTF.

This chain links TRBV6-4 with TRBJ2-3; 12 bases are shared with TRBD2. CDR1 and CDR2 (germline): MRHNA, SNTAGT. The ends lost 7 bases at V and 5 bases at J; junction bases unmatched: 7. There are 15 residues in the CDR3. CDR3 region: CASTLAGGPGDTQYF. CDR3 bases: TGTGCCAGCACCCTAGCGGGAGGGCCTGGAGATACGCAGTATTTT.

The CDR3 region has the DNA TGTGCCAGCAGCAGGACTAGCGGGCTTATCTACGAGCAGTACTTC. Translation gives CASSRTSGLIYEQYF. The chain couples TRBV28 to TRBJ2-7, with 11 bases lining up with TRBD2. The CDR3 sequence is 15 residues long. V lost 6 bases, J lost 3 bases, and 7 bases stayed unmatched. The germline gives CDR1 MDHEN, CDR2 SYDVKM. The full variable domain, completed using reference TRBV28 and TRBJ2-7, is DVKVTQSSRYLVKRTGEKVFLECVQDMDHENMFWYRQDPGLGLRLIYFSYDVKMKEKGDIPEGYSVSREKKERFSLILESASTNQTSMYLCASSRTSGLIYEQYFGPGTRLTVT.

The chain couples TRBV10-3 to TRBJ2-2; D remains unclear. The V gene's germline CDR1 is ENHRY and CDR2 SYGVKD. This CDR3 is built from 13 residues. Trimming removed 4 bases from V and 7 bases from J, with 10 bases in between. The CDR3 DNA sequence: TGTGCCATCAGTGTGATTATCGGCGGGGAGCTGTTTTTT. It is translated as CAISVIIGGELFF.